The clone carrying this TCR beta chain was picked up one time. Targeted sequencing depth ranged from 1 in 200,000 to 1 in 1 million T cells. Assay: immunoSEQ multiplex PCR; the TCRdb copy retains only in-frame clones and omits some. The sample consists of about 130,000 clones, around 84% of them appearing once. The CDR3 is 14 amino acids. Germline CDR1 is SGHNT and CDR2 is YYREEE (reference sequence). The V and J ends lost 4 bases and 2 bases respectively, with 12 bases between them. The data derive from a study of cytotoxic CD8 clonotypes in ibrutinib-treated CLL. Study background: With a range of 6 to 36, the median treatment time before response samples were taken was around 12 months.

The genes are TRBV5-4 and TRBJ2-5, with D possibly TRBD1 on 5 matching bases. The source was PBMCs, collected after 24 months of ibrutinib treatment. The sequence derives from a human donor with chronic lymphocytic leukemia. CDR3 in DNA: TGTGCCAGCAGCCCGACAGCACCACAAGAGACCCAGTACTTC. Its protein product is CASSPTAPQETQYF. The whole variable domain, filled in from reference TRBV5-4 and TRBJ2-5, reads ETGVTQSPTHLIKTRGQQVTLRCSSQSGHNTVSWYQQALGQGPQFIFQYYREEENGRGNFPPRFSGLQFPNYSSELNVNALELDDSALYLCASSPTAPQETQYFGPGTRLLVL.